The 16 T cell receptor beta chains below all came from one sample that was sequenced in a study of blood T cell repertoires in COVID-19. Sequencing used immunoSEQ multiplex PCR; TCRdb keeps in-frame clones, though not all of them. The top ten clones hold over 30% of a sample with fewer than 45,000 clones, about 81% of them seen once. The sequencing sample was made of peripheral blood. The receptors stem from a man aged 35 to 55 with active or convalescent COVID-19.

The chain combines TRBV5-1 with TRBJ1-4, with D maybe TRBD1 (6 bases). Germline assignment: CDR1 SGHRS and CDR2 YFSETQ. V lost 8 bases and J 7 bases, leaving 15 bases between the germline ends. The CDR3 is made up of 13 amino acids. CDR3: CASRLDSGEKLFF. The CDR3 DNA reads as TGCGCCAGTCGTCTGGACAGTGGTGAAAAACTGTTTTTT.

The J gene is TRBJ2-2, the V gene TRBV6-5; perhaps TRBD2 as D (6 bases). The CDR3 has 15 amino acids. Trimming stripped 8 bases from V and 6 bases from J, with 19 bases between. Germline CDR1 reads MNHEY; CDR2 reads SVGAGI. CDR3 region: CASRSAGRRAGELFF. The CDR3 DNA reads as TGTGCCAGCCGTTCTGCGGGGAGACGGGCCGGGGAGCTGTTTTTT.

V is TRBV5-4 and J is TRBJ2-1; TRBD2 aligns across 8 bases. The length of the CDR3 is 16 residues. Germline V gene lookup returns CDR1 SGHNT and CDR2 YYREEE (reference sequence). Trimming took 2 bases from V and 0 from J; bases not matched to a gene: 4. The CDR3 sequence: CASSFGGGNSYNEQFF. The CDR3 nucleotides are TGTGCCAGCAGCTTCGGCGGGGGGAACTCCTACAATGAGCAGTTCTTC.

The chain links TRBV15 to TRBJ1-1, with a weak D call TRBD1 (5 bases). The CDR3 spans 15 residues. V shed 5 bases and J shed 5 bases, with 18 bases lying between them. Per the germline V gene, CDR1 is LNHNV and CDR2 is YYDKDF (reference sequence). The CDR3 nucleotides are TGTGCCACCAGCCCTAGTGGGGCCCGGGGGACTGAAGCTTTCTTT. Translating it yields CATSPSGARGTEAFF.

This clone was found a few times. V and J are TRBV27 and TRBJ1-5; D gene ambiguous. The CDR3 has 13 amino acids. Trimming stripped 4 bases from V and 4 bases from J, with 8 bases between. From germline, CDR1 is MNHEY and CDR2 SMNVEV (reference sequence). The CDR3 loop is CASSWERNQPQHF. The DNA of the CDR3 is TGTGCCAGCAGTTGGGAGCGGAATCAGCCCCAGCATTTT.

The genes are TRBV7-2 and TRBJ2-1, with TRBD2 as a possible D gene (5 bases). CDR1 and CDR2 from the germline V gene are SGHTA and FQGNSA. V was trimmed by 5 bases and J by 6 bases, leaving 14 bases between them. CDR3 length: 14 amino acids. CDR3 DNA sequence: TGTGCCAGCAGCAATAGCGCACCCATCAATGAGCAGTTCTTC. The encoded protein is CASSNSAPINEQFF.

The V call is TRBV7-9, the J call TRBJ1-1; D is perhaps TRBD1 (5 bases). Per the germline V gene, CDR1 is SEHNR and CDR2 is FQNEAQ (reference sequence). This CDR3 is 14 amino acids long. The V end was cut by 5 bases, the J end by 4 bases, with 14 bases between. The CDR3: CASSHSGFATEAFF. The DNA for the CDR3 is TGTGCCAGCAGCCATTCAGGGTTCGCCACTGAAGCTTTCTTT.

V is TRBV30 and J is TRBJ1-6; the D gene is possibly TRBD1 (6 bases). V shed 3 bases and J shed 0 bases, with 15 bases lying between them. CDR3 length: 17 residues. Germline CDR1 is GTSNPN and CDR2 is SVGIG (reference sequence). In DNA form, the CDR3 reads TGTGCCTGGAGGGGGCTGGGGACAAGCTCCTATAATTCACCCCTCCACTTT. This gives the protein CAWRGLGTSSYNSPLHF.

The chain links TRBV18 to TRBJ1-4, with D possibly TRBD1 on 6 matching bases. The CDR3 spans 15 residues. Germline-derived CDR1 and CDR2 are KGHSH and LQKENI. Trimming took off 0 bases at V and 3 bases at J, with 8 bases between the two ends. The chain's CDR3 is CASSPPGASNEKLFF. For the CDR3, the DNA is TGTGCCAGCTCACCACCGGGGGCGTCTAATGAAAAACTGTTTTTT.

This chain links TRBV18 with TRBJ1-1; D is unresolved. Trimming took 6 bases from V and 0 from J, leaving 17 bases between them. Looked up from germline, CDR1 is KGHSH and CDR2 is LQKENI. CDR3 size: 16 residues. CDR3 region: CASSRGLQSMNTEAFF. The CDR3 nucleotides read TGTGCCAGCTCCCGAGGGTTACAGAGCATGAACACTGAAGCTTTCTTT.

This chain links TRBV5-6 with TRBJ1-6; the match to TRBD1 covers 8 bases. CDR1 is SGHDT, CDR2 YYEEEE, per germline. After removal of 3 bases from V and 10 bases from J, the junction contained 9 bases not matched to a gene. The CDR3 totals 15 residues. The CDR3 DNA is TGTGCCAGCAGCTCAACGGACAGGGTGGGGTCACCCCTCCACTTT. This gives the protein CASSSTDRVGSPLHF.

The chain employs TRBV11-3 and TRBJ1-2, with a tentative D call TRBD1 (6 bases). Trimming left V 2 bases short and J 9 bases short, with 13 bases between. Germline values: CDR1 SGHNT, CDR2 YENEEA. CDR3 length equals 13 residues. The DNA for the CDR3 is TGTGCCAGCAGCTTAAATCAACAGGGCAGCTACACCTTC. Its translation: CASSLNQQGSYTF.

This rearrangement joins TRBV18 to TRBJ1-1, with TRBD1 matching 9 bases. The V gene end was trimmed by 2 bases and the J gene end by 11 bases; junction bases not matched to a gene: 6. The CDR3 sequence is 13 residues long. Germline-derived CDR1 and CDR2 are KGHSH and LQKENI. CDR3 nucleotides: TGTGCCAGCTCACCAAAAAGGGGGACAGGGGCTTTCTTT. Translating it yields CASSPKRGTGAFF. The full variable domain, with the rest looked up from reference TRBV18 and TRBJ1-1, is NAGVMQNPRHLVRRRGQEARLRCSPMKGHSHVYWYRQLPEEGLKFMVYLQKENIIDESGMPKERFSAEFPKEGPSILRIQQVVRGDSAAYFCASSPKRGTGAFFGQGTRLTVV.

The rearrangement links TRBV7-3 to TRBJ2-3; possibly TRBD2 for D (6 bases). The CDR3 is made up of 14 amino acids. Trimming cost V 4 bases and J 6 bases, with 14 bases left between them. Germline-derived CDR1 and CDR2 are SGHTA and FQGTGA. CDR3 residues: CASSSQPRGDTQYF. In DNA, the CDR3 is TGTGCCAGCAGCTCCCAACCTCGGGGGGATACGCAGTATTTT.

V usage is TRBV29-1 and J usage is TRBJ2-7; 13 nucleotides line up with TRBD2. V trimming: 6 bases; J trimming: 2 bases; junction bases outside the gene matches: 4. Germline V gene sequence: CDR1 SQVTM, CDR2 ANQGSEA. This CDR3 is 14 amino acids long. The CDR3 sequence is CSVGGTSGTYEQYF. The CDR3 DNA reads as TGCAGCGTGGGGGGGACTAGCGGGACCTACGAGCAGTACTTC.

The J gene is TRBJ2-3, the V gene TRBV19, with no clear D. CDR3 size: 13 residues. Germline lookup yields CDR1 LNHDA and CDR2 SQIVND (reference sequence). Trimming removed 3 bases from V and 2 bases from J, with 6 bases in between. In DNA, the CDR3 is TGTGCCAGTAGTATGGCTCTCACAGATACGCAGTATTTT. Amino acids: CASSMALTDTQYF.